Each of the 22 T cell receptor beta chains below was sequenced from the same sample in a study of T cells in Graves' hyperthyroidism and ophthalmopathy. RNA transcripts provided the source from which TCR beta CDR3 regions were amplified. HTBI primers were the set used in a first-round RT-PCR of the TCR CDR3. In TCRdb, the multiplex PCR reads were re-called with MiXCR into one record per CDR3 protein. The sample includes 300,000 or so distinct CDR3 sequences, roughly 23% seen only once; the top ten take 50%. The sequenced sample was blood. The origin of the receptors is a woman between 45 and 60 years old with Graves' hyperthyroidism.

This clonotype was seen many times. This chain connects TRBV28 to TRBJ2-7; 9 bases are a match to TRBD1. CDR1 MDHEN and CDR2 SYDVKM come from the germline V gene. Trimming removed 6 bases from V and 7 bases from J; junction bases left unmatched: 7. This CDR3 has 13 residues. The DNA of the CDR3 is TGTGCCAGCAGCTCCCGGGACAGGGAAGAGCAGTACTTC. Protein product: CASSSRDREEQYF. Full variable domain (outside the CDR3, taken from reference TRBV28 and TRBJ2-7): DVKVTQSSRYLVKRTGEKVFLECVQDMDHENMFWYRQDPGLGLRLIYFSYDVKMKEKGDIPEGYSVSREKKERFSLILESASTNQTSMYLCASSSRDREEQYFGPGTRLTVT.

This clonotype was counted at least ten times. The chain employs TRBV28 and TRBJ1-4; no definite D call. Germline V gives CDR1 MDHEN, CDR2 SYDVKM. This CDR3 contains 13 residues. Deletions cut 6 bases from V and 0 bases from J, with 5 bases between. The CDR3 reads CASSMTTNEKLFF. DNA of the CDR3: TGTGCCAGCAGCATGACAACTAATGAAAAACTGTTTTTT.

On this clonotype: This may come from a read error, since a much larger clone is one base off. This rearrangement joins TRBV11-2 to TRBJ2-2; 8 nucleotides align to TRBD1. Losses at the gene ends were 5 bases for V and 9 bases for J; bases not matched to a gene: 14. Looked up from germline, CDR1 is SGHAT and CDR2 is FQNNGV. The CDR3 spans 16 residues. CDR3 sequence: CASSIWTGRKFRELFF. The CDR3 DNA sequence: TGTGCCAGCAGCATTTGGACAGGGCGAAAATTTCGGGAGCTGTTTTTT. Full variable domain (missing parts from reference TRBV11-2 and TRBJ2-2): EAGVAQSPRYKIIEKRQSVAFWCNPISGHATLYWYQQILGQGPKLLIQFQNNGVVDDSQLPKDRFSAERLKGVDSTLKIQPAKLEDSAVYLCASSIWTGRKFRELFFGEGSRLTVL.

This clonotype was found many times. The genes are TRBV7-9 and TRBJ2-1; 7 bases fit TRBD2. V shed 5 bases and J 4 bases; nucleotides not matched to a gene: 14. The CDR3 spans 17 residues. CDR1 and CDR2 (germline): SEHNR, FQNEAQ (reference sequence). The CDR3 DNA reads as TGTGCCAGCAGCCTCCGTAGGCGGGACTACCCATACAATGAGCAGTTCTTC. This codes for CASSLRRRDYPYNEQFF.

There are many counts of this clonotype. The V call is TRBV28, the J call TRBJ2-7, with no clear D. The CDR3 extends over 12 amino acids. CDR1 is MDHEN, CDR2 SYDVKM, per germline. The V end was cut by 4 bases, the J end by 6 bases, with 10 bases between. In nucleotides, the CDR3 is TGTGCCAGCAGTTGGCGAGATGGCGAGCAGTACTTC. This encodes CASSWRDGEQYF.

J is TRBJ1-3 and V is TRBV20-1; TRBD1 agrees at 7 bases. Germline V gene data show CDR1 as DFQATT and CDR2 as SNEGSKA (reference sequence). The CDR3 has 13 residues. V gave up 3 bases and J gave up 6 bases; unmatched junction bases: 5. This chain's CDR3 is CSARGGQINTIYF. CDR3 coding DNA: TGCAGTGCTAGGGGGGGACAGATAAACACCATATATTTT.

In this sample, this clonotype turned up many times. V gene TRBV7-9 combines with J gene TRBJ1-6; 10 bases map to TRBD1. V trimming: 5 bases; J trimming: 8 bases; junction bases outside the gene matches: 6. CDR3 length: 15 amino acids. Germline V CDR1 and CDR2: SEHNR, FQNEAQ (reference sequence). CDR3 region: CASSPAGTGDSPLHF. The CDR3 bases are TGTGCCAGCAGCCCGGCGGGGACAGGGGATTCACCCCTCCACTTT.

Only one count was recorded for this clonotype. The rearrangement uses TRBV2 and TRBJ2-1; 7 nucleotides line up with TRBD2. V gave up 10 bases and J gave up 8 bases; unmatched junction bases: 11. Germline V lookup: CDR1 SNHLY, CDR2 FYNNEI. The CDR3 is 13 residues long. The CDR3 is CATPGRGRDEQFF. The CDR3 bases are TGTGCCACCCCAGGGCGGGGGAGGGATGAGCAGTTCTTC.

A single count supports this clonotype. The CDR3 spells CSVEAGRRRGLAGVSEQFF. The CDR3 coding sequence is TGCAGCGTTGAAGCCGGCAGGCGGCGGGGGCTAGCGGGGGTGTCTGAGCAGTTCTTC. The V call is TRBV29-1, the J call TRBJ2-1, with 10 bases identical to TRBD2. The germline V gene has CDR1 SQVTM and CDR2 ANQGSEA. This CDR3 contains 19 residues. V gave up 1 base and J gave up 9 bases; unmatched junction bases: 21.

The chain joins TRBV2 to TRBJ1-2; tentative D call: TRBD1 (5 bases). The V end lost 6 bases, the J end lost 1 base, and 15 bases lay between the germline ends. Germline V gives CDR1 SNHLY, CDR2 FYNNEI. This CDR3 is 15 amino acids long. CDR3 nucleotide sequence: TGTGCCAGCAGCCGAACCGGGACTATTAACTATGGCTACACCTTC. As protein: CASSRTGTINYGYTF. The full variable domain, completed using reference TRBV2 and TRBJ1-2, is EPEVTQTPSHQVTQMGQEVILRCVPISNHLYFYWYRQILGQKVEFLVSFYNNEISEKSEIFDDQFSVERPDGSNFTLKIRSTKLEDSAMYFCASSRTGTINYGYTFGSGTRLTVV.

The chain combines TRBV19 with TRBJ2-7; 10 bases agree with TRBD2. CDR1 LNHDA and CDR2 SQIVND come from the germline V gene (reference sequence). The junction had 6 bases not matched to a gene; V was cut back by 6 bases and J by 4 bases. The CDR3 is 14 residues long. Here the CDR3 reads CASRPKLAGYEQYF. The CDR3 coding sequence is TGTGCCAGTAGGCCGAAACTAGCGGGGTACGAGCAGTACTTC.

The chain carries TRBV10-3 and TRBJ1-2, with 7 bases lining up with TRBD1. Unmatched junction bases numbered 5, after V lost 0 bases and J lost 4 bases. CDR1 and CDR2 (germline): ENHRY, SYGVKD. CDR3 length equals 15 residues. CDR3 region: CAISESGGTVYGYTF. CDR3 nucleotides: TGTGCCATCAGTGAGTCCGGAGGGACAGTCTATGGCTACACCTTC.

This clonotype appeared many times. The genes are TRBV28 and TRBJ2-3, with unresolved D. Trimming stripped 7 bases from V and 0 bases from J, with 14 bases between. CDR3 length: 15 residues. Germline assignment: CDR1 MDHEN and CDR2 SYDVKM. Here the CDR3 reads CASNVLDSSTDTQYF. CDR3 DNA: TGTGCCAGCAATGTTCTAGACTCTAGCACAGATACGCAGTATTTT.

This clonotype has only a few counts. DNA for the CDR3: TGTGCCAGCAGTCCCTCACTAGCGGGAGGGACGGGGGAGCAGTACTTC. This encodes CASSPSLAGGTGEQYF. The chain carries TRBV27 and TRBJ2-7, with TRBD2 identical over 13 bases. Looked up from germline, CDR1 is MNHEY and CDR2 is SMNVEV (reference sequence). CDR3 length: 16 residues. The ends lost 5 bases at V and 7 bases at J; junction bases unmatched: 11.

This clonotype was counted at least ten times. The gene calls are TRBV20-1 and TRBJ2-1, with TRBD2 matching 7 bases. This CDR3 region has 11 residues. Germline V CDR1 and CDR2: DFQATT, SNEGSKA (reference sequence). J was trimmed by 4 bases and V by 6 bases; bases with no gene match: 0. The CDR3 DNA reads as TGCAGTGCGGGAGGGTACAATGAGCAGTTCTTC. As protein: CSAGGYNEQFF.

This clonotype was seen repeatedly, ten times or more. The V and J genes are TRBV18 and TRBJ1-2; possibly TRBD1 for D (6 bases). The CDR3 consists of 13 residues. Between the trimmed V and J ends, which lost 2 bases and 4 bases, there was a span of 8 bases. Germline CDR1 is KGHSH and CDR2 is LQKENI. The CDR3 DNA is TGTGCCAGCTCACCAGGACAGATCTATGGCTACACCTTC. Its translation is CASSPGQIYGYTF.

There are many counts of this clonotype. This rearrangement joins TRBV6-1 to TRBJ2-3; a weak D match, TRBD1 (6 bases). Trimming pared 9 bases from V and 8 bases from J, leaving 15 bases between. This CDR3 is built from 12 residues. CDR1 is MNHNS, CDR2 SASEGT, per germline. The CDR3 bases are TGTGCCAGTGGGCATGCACAGGGTACGCAGTATTTT. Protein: CASGHAQGTQYF.

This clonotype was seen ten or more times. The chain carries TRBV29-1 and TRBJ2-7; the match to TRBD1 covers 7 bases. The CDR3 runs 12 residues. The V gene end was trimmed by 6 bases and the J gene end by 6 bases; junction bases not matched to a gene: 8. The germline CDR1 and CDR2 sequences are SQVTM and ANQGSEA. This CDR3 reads CSVGQGVSEQYF. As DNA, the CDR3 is TGCAGCGTCGGTCAGGGGGTGAGCGAGCAGTACTTC.

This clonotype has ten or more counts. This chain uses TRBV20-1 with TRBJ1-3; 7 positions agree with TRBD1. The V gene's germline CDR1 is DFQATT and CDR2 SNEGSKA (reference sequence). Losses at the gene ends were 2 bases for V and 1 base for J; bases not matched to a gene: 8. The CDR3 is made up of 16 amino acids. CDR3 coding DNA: TGCAGTGCTAGACCGGACACAGGGGAGTCTGGAAACACCATATATTTT. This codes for CSARPDTGESGNTIYF.

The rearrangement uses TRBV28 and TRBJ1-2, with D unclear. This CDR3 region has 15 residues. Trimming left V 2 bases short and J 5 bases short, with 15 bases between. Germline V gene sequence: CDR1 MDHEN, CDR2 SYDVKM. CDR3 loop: CASSLPARGLYGYTF. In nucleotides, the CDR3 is TGTGCCAGCAGTTTACCCGCGCGGGGTTTGTATGGCTACACCTTC.

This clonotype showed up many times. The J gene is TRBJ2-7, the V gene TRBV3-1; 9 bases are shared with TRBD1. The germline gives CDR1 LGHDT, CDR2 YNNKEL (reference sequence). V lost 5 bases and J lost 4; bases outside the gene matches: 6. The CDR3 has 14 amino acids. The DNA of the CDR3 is TGTGCCAGCAGCTATGGGACAGGGACATACGAGCAGTACTTC. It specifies CASSYGTGTYEQYF.

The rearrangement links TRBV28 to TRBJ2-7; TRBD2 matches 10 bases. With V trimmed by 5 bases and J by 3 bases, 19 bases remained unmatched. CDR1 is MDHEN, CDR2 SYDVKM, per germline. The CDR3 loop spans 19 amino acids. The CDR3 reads CASSGFVERLAGVGYEQYF. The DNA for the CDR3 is TGTGCCAGCAGTGGGTTCGTCGAGCGGCTAGCGGGAGTGGGCTACGAGCAGTACTTC.